A selection of T cell receptor beta chains follows, all from one sample in a study of T-cell memory formation after mild COVID-19. Each CDR3 protein gets one entry after TCRdb re-called the 5' RACE reads with MiXCR. The sample carries about 350,000 distinct CDR3 sequences, around 27% recorded once. The sample was PBMCs or a T cell subset sorted from them (not recorded which). These receptors came from an adult woman who had mild COVID-19 (a few samples of this study predate the infection). Cell type and time point are not known. CDR3s include the opening cysteine and the closing phenylalanine or tryptophan. Fields, in order: CDR3 length, clone size, V gene, D gene, J gene, CDR3 protein, CDR3 DNA. The D gene is left open where the match is weak. Not all rows give a size; the values are once, few, many and, for expanded clones, a class.

12	.	TRBV6-2/TRBV6-3	.	TRBJ2-7	CASSYLDGRQYF	TGTGCCAGCAGTTACCTTGACGGCCGGCAGTACTTC
17	many	TRBV5-1	TRBD2	TRBJ2-1	CASSPGVAGEAYNEQFF	TGCGCCAGCAGCCCCGGAGTAGCGGGAGAAGCCTACAATGAGCAGTTCTTC
14	.	TRBV5-1	TRBD1	TRBJ2-7	CASSHGQGPYEQYF	TGCGCCAGCAGCCATGGACAGGGCCCCTACGAGCAGTACTTC
15	.	TRBV5-5	TRBD1	TRBJ1-5	CASSLASGGYQPQHF	TGTGCCAGCAGCTTGGCCTCAGGGGGCTATCAGCCCCAGCATTTT
15	.	TRBV3-1	.	TRBJ2-3	CASSQVSTGADTQYF	TGTGCCAGCAGCCAAGTGTCGACTGGAGCCGATACGCAGTATTTT
12	few	TRBV9	.	TRBJ2-1	CASSAQYNEQFF	TGTGCCAGCAGCGCCCAGTACAATGAGCAGTTCTTC
14	.	TRBV18	.	TRBJ2-3	CASSPLTGRDTQYF	TGTGCCAGCTCACCTCTGACAGGGAGGGATACGCAGTATTTT
14	.	TRBV6-1	TRBD1	TRBJ1-1	CASSPGQMNTEAFF	TGTGCCAGCAGTCCGGGACAGATGAACACTGAAGCTTTCTTT
17	few	TRBV3-1	.	TRBJ1-1	CASSQDSIGGENTEAFF	TGTGCCAGCAGCCAAGATAGTATCGGCGGGGAAAACACTGAAGCTTTCTTT
17	few	TRBV4-3	.	TRBJ2-1	CASSQDRAAISYNEQFF	TGCGCCAGCAGCCAAGATCGGGCGGCTATCTCCTACAATGAGCAGTTCTTC
14	few	TRBV12-3/TRBV12-4	.	TRBJ2-4	CASRLGGAKNIQYF	TGTGCCAGCAGACTAGGGGGAGCCAAAAACATTCAGTACTTC
18	.	TRBV11-2	.	TRBJ1-6	CASSLDQYKSSYNSPLHF	TGTGCCAGCAGCTTAGATCAGTACAAGAGCTCCTATAATTCACCCCTCCACTTT
12	many	TRBV25-1	.	TRBJ2-7	CASRTGSHEQYF	TGTGCCAGCAGAACAGGGAGCCACGAGCAGTACTTC
14	.	TRBV14	.	TRBJ1-1	CASSQEVVNTEAFF	TGTGCCAGCAGCCAAGAAGTGGTGAACACTGAAGCTTTCTTT
15	.	TRBV2	TRBD1	TRBJ2-4	CASSLPQGAQNIQYF	TGTGCCAGCAGTCTTCCACAGGGGGCTCAAAACATTCAGTACTTC
14	.	TRBV9	.	TRBJ2-7	CASSVYEENYEQYF	TGTGCCAGCAGCGTATACGAGGAAAACTACGAGCAGTACTTC
12	few	TRBV12-3/TRBV12-4	.	TRBJ1-2	CASETYKGGYTF	TGTGCCAGCGAGACCTATAAGGGTGGCTACACCTTC